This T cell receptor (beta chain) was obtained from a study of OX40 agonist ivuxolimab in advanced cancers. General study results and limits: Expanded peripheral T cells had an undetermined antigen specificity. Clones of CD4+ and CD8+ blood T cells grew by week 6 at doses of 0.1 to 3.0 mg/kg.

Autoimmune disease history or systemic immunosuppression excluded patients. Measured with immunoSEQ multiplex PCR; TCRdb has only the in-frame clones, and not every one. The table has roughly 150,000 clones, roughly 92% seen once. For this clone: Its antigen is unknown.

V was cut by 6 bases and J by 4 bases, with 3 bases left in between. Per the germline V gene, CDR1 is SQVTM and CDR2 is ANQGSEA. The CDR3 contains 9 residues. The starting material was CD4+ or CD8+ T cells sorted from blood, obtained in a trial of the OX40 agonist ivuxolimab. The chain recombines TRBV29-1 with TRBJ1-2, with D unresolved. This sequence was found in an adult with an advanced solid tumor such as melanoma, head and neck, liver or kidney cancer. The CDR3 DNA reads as TGCAGCGTGGCCTATGGCTACACCTTC. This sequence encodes CSVAYGYTF.